This record covers a single T cell receptor beta chain. The data derive from a study of blood T cell repertoires in COVID-19. Clones were read by immunoSEQ multiplex PCR, and TCRdb kept only the in-frame ones, dropping some. The profile covers about 210,000 clones, with roughly 90% appearing a single time and about 4% taken by the ten largest. CDR1 is MGHRA, CDR2 YSYEKL, per germline. CDR3 length equals 15 residues. The V end was cut by 1 base, the J end by 2 bases, with 11 bases between. This rearrangement joins TRBV4-1 to TRBJ1-2; D is unclear. The material sequenced was PBMCs or T cells enriched from blood (not recorded which). The clonotype comes from a woman aged 25 to 45 who had been exposed to COVID-19. This CDR3 is CASSQGENLNYGYTF. For the CDR3, the DNA is TGCGCCAGCAGCCAAGGGGAGAATTTGAACTATGGCTACACCTTC.